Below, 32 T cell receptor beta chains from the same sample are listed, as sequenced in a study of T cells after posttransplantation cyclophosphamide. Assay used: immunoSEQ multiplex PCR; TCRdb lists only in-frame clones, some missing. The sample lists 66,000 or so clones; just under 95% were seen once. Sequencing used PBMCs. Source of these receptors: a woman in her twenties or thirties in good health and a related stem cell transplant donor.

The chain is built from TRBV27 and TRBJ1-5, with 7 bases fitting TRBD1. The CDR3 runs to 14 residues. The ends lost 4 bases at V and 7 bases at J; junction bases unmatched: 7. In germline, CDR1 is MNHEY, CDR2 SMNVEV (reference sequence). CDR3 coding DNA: TGTGCCAGCAGTTCCTACAGGGGAAGACAGCCCCAGCATTTT. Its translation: CASSSYRGRQPQHF.

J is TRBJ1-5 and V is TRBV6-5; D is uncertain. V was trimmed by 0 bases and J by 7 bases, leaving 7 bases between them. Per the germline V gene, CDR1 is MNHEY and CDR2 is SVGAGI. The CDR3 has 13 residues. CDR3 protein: CASSYSDGQPQHF. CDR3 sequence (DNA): TGTGCCAGCAGTTACTCCGATGGCCAGCCCCAGCATTTT.

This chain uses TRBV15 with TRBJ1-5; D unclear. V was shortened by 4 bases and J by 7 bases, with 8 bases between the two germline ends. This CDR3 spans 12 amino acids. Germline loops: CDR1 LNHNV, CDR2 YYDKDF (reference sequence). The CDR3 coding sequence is TGTGCCACCAGCAAAAACCAGCAGCCCCAGCATTTT. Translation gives CATSKNQQPQHF.

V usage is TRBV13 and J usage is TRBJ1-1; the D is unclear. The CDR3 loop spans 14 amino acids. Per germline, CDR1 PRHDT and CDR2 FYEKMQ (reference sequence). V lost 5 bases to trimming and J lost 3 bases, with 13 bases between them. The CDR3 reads CASSRSKGYTEAFF. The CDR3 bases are TGTGCCAGCAGCCGTAGTAAAGGGTACACTGAAGCTTTCTTT.

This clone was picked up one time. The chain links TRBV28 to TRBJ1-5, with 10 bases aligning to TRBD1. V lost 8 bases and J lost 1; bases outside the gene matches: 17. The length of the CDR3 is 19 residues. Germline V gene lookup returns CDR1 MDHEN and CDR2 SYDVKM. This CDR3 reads CASLPSRDRGRVSNQPQHF. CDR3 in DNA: TGTGCCAGCTTGCCCTCTCGGGACAGGGGAAGAGTAAGCAATCAGCCCCAGCATTTT.

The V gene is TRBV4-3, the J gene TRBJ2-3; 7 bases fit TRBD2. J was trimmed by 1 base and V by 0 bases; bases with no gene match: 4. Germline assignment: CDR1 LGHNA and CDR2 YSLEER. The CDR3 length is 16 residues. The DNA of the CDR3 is TGCGCCAGCAGCCAAGAATTGAGCGGGGGCACAGATACGCAGTATTTT. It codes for CASSQELSGGTDTQYF.

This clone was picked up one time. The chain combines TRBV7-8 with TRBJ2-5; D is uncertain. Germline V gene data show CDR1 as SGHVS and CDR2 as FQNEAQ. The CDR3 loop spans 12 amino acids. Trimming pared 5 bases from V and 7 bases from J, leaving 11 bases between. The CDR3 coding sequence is TGTGCCAGCAGCCCCGGCTCAGGGACCCAGTACTTC. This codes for CASSPGSGTQYF.

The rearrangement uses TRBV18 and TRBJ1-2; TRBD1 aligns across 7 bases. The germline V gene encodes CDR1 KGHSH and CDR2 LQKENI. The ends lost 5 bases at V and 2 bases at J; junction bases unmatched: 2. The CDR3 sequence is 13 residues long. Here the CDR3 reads CASSAGQNYGYTF. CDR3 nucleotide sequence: TGTGCCAGCTCAGCGGGACAGAACTATGGCTACACCTTC.

The CDR3 here is CASSLSGGPSYEQYF. DNA of the CDR3: TGTGCCAGCAGCTTGTCAGGGGGCCCTTCCTACGAGCAGTACTTC. V gene TRBV5-5 combines with J gene TRBJ2-7; 8 nucleotides align to TRBD1. The V gene's germline CDR1 is SGHKS and CDR2 YYEKEE (reference sequence). Trimming cost V 1 base and J 1 base; bases outside gene matches: 4. This CDR3 comprises 15 residues.

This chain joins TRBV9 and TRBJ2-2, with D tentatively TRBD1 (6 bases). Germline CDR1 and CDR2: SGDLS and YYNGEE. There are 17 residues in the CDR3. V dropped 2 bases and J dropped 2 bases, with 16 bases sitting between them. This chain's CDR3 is CASSVSTGTYNTGELFF. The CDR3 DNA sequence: TGTGCCAGCAGCGTCTCGACCGGGACATACAACACCGGGGAGCTGTTTTTT. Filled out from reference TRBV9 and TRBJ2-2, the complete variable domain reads DSGVTQTPKHLITATGQRVTLRCSPRSGDLSVYWYQQSLDQGLQFLIQYYNGEERAKGNILERFSAQQFPDLHSELNLSSLELGDSALYFCASSVSTGTYNTGELFFGEGSRLTVL.

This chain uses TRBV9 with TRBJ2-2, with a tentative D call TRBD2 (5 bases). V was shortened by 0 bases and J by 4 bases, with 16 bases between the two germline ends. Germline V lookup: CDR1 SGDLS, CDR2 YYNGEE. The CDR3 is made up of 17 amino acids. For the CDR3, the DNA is TGTGCCAGCAGCGTAGTGGGGTTTAGACGGGGCACCGGGGAGCTGTTTTTT. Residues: CASSVVGFRRGTGELFF.

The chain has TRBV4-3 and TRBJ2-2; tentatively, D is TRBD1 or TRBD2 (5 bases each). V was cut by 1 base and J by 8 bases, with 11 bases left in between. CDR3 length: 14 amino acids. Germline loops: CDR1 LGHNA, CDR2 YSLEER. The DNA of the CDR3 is TGCGCCAGCAGCCAAGTCCTGGGGGAAGGGGAGCTGTTTTTT. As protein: CASSQVLGEGELFF.

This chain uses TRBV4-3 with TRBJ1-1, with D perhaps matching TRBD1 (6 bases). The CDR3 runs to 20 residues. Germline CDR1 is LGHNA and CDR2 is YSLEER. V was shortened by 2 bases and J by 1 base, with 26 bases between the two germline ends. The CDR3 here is CASSQLGPRDIAKGNTEAFF. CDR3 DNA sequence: TGCGCCAGCAGCCAACTCGGGCCCCGGGACATAGCTAAAGGGAACACTGAAGCTTTCTTT.

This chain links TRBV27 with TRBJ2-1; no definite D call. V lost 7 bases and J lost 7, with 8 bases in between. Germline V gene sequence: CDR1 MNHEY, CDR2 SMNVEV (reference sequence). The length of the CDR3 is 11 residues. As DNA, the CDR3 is TGTGCCAGCAAGAGAGGAAATGAGCAGTTCTTC. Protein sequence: CASKRGNEQFF.

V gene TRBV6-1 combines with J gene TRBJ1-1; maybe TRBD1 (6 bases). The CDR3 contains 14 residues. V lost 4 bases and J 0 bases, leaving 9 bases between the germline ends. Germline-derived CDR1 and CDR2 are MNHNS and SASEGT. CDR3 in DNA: TGTGCCAGCAGTGGAAACAGGGTGAACACTGAAGCTTTCTTT. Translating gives CASSGNRVNTEAFF.

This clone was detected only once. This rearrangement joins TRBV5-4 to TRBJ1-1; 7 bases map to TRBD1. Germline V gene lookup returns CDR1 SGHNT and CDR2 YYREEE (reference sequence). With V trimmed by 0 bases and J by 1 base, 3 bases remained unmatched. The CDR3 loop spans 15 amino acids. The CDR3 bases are TGTGCCAGCAGCTTGGGACAGGGAAGGAACACTGAAGCTTTCTTT. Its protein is CASSLGQGRNTEAFF. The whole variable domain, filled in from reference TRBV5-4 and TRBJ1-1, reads ETGVTQSPTHLIKTRGQQVTLRCSSQSGHNTVSWYQQALGQGPQFIFQYYREEENGRGNFPPRFSGLQFPNYSSELNVNALELDDSALYLCASSLGQGRNTEAFFGQGTRLTVV.

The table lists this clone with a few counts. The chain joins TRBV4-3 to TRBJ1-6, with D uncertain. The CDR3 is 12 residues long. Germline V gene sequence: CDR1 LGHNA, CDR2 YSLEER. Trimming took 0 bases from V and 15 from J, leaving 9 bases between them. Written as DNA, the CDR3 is TGCGCCAGCAGCCAAGATTTCAAGAACCTCCACTTT. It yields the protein CASSQDFKNLHF.

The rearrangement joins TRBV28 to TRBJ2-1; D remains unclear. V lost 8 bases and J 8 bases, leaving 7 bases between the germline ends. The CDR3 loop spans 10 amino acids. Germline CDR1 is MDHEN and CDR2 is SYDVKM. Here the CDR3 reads CASGPDEQFF. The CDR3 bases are TGTGCCAGCGGACCGGATGAGCAGTTCTTC.

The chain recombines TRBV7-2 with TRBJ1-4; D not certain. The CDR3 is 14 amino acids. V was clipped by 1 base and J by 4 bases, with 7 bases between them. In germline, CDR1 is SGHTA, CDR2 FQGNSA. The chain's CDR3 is CASSLGWINEKLFF. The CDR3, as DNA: TGTGCCAGCAGCTTAGGCTGGATTAATGAAAAACTGTTTTTT.

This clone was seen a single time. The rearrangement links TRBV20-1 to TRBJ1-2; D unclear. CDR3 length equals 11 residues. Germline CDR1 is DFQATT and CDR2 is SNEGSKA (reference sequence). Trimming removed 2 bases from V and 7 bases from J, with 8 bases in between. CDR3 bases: TGCAGTGCTAGACTTGGCAGTGGCTACACCTTC. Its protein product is CSARLGSGYTF.

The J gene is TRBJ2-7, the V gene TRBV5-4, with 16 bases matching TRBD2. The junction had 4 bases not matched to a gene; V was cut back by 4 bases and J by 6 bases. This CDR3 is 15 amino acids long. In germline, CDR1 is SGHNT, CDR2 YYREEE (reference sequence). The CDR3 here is CASSEGLAGGGEQYF. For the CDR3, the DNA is TGTGCCAGCAGCGAGGGACTAGCGGGGGGGGGCGAGCAGTACTTC.

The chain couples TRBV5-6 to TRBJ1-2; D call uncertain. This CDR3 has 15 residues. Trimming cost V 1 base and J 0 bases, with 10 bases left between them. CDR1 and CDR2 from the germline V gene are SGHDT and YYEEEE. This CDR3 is CASSLSPGSNYGYTF. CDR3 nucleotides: TGTGCCAGCAGCTTGAGTCCGGGTTCTAACTATGGCTACACCTTC.

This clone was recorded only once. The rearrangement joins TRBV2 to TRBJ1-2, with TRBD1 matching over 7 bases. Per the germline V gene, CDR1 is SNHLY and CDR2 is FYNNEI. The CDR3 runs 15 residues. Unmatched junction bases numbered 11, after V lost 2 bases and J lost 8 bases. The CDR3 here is CASSEPWARGPGYTF. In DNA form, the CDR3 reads TGTGCCAGCAGTGAACCCTGGGCGAGGGGGCCCGGCTACACCTTC.

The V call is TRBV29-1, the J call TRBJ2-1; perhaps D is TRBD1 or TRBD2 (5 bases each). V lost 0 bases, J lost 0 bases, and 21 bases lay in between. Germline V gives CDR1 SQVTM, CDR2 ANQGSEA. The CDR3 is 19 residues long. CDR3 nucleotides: TGCAGCGTTGAAGATCTGGTGACAGCCGTGAGGGGCTCCTACAATGAGCAGTTCTTC. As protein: CSVEDLVTAVRGSYNEQFF.

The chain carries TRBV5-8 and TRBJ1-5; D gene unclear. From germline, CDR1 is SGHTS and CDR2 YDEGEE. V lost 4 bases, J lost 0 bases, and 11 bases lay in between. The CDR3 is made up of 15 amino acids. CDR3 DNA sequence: TGTGCCAGCAGCCGAATCCCGAATAGCAATCAGCCCCAGCATTTT. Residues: CASSRIPNSNQPQHF.

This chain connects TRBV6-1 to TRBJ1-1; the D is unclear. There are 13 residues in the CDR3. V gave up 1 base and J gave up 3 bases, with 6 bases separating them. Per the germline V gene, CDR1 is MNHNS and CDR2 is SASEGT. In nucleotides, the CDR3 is TGTGCCAGCAGTGAAGAAGGAGACACTGAAGCTTTCTTT. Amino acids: CASSEEGDTEAFF.

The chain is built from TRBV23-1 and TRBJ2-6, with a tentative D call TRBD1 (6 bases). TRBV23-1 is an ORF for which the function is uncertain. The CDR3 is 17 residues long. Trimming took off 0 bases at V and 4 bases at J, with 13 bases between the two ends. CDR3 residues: CASSQSRGRGGANVLTF. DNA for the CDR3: TGCGCCAGCAGTCAATCGAGAGGCAGGGGCGGGGCCAACGTCCTGACTTTC.

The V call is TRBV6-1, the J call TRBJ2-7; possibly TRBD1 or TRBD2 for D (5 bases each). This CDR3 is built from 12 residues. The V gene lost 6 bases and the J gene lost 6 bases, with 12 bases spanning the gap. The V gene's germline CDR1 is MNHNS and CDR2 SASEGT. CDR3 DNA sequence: TGTGCCAGCAGAGTCTCCGGGACCGAGCAGTACTTC. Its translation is CASRVSGTEQYF.

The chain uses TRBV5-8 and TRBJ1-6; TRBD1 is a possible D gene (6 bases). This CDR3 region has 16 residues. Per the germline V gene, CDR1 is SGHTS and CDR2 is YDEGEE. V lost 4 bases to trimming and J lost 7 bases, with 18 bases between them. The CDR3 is CASSPVDGQPNSPLHF. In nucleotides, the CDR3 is TGTGCCAGCAGCCCAGTCGACGGACAGCCGAATTCACCCCTCCACTTT.

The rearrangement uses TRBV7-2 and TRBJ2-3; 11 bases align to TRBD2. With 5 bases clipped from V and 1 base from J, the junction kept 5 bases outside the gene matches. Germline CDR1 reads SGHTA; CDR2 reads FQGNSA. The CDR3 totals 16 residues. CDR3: CASSRVAGGRTDTQYF. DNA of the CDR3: TGTGCCAGCAGCAGGGTAGCGGGGGGGCGCACAGATACGCAGTATTTT.

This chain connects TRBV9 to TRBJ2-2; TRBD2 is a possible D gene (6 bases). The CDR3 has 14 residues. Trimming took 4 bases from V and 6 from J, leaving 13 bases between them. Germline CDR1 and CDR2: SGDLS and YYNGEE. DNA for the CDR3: TGTGCCAGCAGCACCCGACTAGGTCCCGGGGAGCTGTTTTTT. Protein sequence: CASSTRLGPGELFF.

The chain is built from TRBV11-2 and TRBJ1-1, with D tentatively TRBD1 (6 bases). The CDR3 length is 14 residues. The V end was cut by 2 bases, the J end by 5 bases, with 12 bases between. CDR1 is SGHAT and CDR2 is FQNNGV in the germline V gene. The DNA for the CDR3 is TGTGCCAGCAGCTTAACGACAGGTACGACTGAAGCTTTCTTT. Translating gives CASSLTTGTTEAFF.